This T cell receptor (beta chain) was captured in a study of blood T cell repertoires in COVID-19. At the level of the study: Researchers got acute and convalescent COVID-19 samples from the United States, Italy and Spain. T cells, B-cell-depleted T cells, or PBMCs provided the cDNA or gDNA that served as material.

In the source study's methods: The authors estimated nucleated cell counts from reference gene primer amplification. The table came from immunoSEQ multiplex PCR; TCRdb's copy has only in-frame clones and leaves some out. Clone size and V and J calls were adopted from that table, with D and trimming inferred from the DNA. Here the sample spans around 140,000 clones, roughly nine tenths being singletons. The germline CDR1 and CDR2 sequences are SGHTA and FQGNSA. The CDR3 has 14 amino acids. V was clipped by 3 bases and J by 7 bases; unmatched bases: 6. Sequencing was carried out using peripheral blood. This chain connects TRBV7-2 to TRBJ2-7, with TRBD1 identical over 10 bases. The receptor was derived from a human donor in a cohort sampled during active COVID-19. The CDR3 coding sequence is TGTGCCAGCAGCTTGCTTGACAGGGGGCGTGAGCAGTACTTC. Protein product: CASSLLDRGREQYF. The variable domain in full, with the rest retrieved from reference TRBV7-2 and TRBJ2-7, is GAGVSQSPSNKVTEKGKDVELRCDPISGHTALYWYRQSLGQGLEFLIYFQGNSAPDKSGLPSDRFSAERTGGSVSTLTIQRTQQEDSAVYLCASSLLDRGREQYFGPGTRLTVT.